This T cell receptor (beta chain) stems from a study of T cells in Graves' hyperthyroidism and ophthalmopathy. Germline lookup yields CDR1 MGHDK and CDR2 SYGVNS. This CDR3 region has 15 residues. Trimming removed 3 bases from V and 4 bases from J, with 13 bases in between. Using RNA transcripts as the source, TCR beta CDR3 regions were amplified. A first-round RT-PCR of the TCR CDR3 used the HTBI primer set. TCRdb re-analysed the multiplex PCR reads in MiXCR, keeping a single row per CDR3 protein. The table has about 700,000 distinct CDR3 sequences, approximately 15% seen once. Researchers defined stable Graves' hyperthyroidism as no ophthalmopathy progression within 18 months. Thyroid ultrasound and orbital computed tomography, with clinical symptoms and serum thyroxine and TRAb, informed diagnoses.

This TCR derives from a woman under 30 with Graves' hyperthyroidism. The chain uses TRBV25-1 and TRBJ1-3, with D hard to call. Sequenced input: blood. CDR3 sequence (DNA): TGTGCCAGCAGTGAGGCAGGTACAAGAGGAAACACCATATATTTT. This translates into CASSEAGTRGNTIYF.